This T cell receptor (beta chain) was sequenced during a study of blood T cell repertoires in COVID-19. Looking at the study overall: COVID-19 samples, acute and convalescent, were from the United States, Italy and Spain. Sources were T cells, B-cell-depleted T cells, or PBMCs; the material itself was cDNA or gDNA.

There are many counts of this clone. The V and J ends lost 4 bases and 8 bases respectively, with 23 bases between them. Germline V gene data show CDR1 as SEHNR and CDR2 as FQNEAQ (reference sequence). The CDR3 runs to 16 residues. Using immunoSEQ multiplex PCR, the repertoire was profiled, and TCRdb retains in-frame clones only, with some absent. The sample contains about 140,000 clones, approximately 80% of which appear only once. The chain employs TRBV7-9 and TRBJ1-2; D perhaps matches TRBD1 (6 bases). The sample taken for sequencing was peripheral blood. This receptor was identified in a woman at least 80 years old with active or convalescent COVID-19. The CDR3 region is CASSSKNYRDSQGYTF. As DNA, the CDR3 is TGTGCCAGCAGCTCAAAAAACTACAGGGATTCTCAGGGCTACACCTTC.